The 25 T cell receptor beta chains in this list originate from one sample, sequenced in a study of blood T cell repertoires in COVID-19. Produced via immunoSEQ multiplex PCR; TCRdb's table is partial and in-frame only. The sample carries some 150,000 clones, approximately 90% recorded once. Sequenced sample: peripheral blood. Receptors were obtained from a human donor in a cohort sampled during active COVID-19.

This sequence joins TRBV24-1 and TRBJ2-3; 7 positions match TRBD1. This CDR3 spans 15 amino acids. Unmatched junction bases numbered 3, after V lost 3 bases and J lost 1 base. Germline CDR1 reads KGHDR; CDR2 reads SFDVKD. CDR3 sequence reads: CATSDPGQGTDTQYF. The CDR3 DNA sequence: TGTGCCACCAGTGATCCCGGACAGGGCACAGATACGCAGTATTTT.

This chain links TRBV3-1 (or the pseudogene TRBV3-2) with TRBJ2-7, with 7 bases that match TRBD1. Trimming removed 0 bases from V and 6 bases from J; junction bases left unmatched: 5. Germline V gene lookup returns CDR1 LGHDT and CDR2 YNNKEL (reference sequence). The CDR3 sequence is 14 residues long. The CDR3 DNA sequence: TGTGCCAGCAGCCAAGATCCAGGGGGTTCCGAGCAGTACTTC. Translation gives CASSQDPGGSEQYF.

The rearrangement uses TRBV5-1 and TRBJ1-1; a possible D gene is TRBD1 (6 bases). CDR3 length: 14 amino acids. Germline V CDR1 and CDR2: SGHRS, YFSETQ. V dropped 2 bases and J dropped 5 bases, with 13 bases sitting between them. The CDR3 region is CASSFTGSQTEAFF. The CDR3 DNA sequence: TGCGCCAGCAGCTTCACAGGGTCGCAGACTGAAGCTTTCTTT.

V gene TRBV12-3 or TRBV12-4 combines with J gene TRBJ2-7; no clear D. CDR3 length: 13 residues. V lost 6 bases to trimming and J lost 4 bases, with 13 bases between them. The DNA for the CDR3 is TGTGCCAGCAGCCCCAACCCCCAGTACGAGCAGTACTTC. Residues: CASSPNPQYEQYF.

The chain links TRBV2 to TRBJ1-1; D is unresolved. Germline V lookup: CDR1 SNHLY, CDR2 FYNNEI. V lost 5 bases and J 4 bases, leaving 17 bases between the germline ends. The length of the CDR3 is 15 residues. The DNA for the CDR3 is TGTGCCAGCAGTAGGCGTTGGAGCGGGATCACTGAAGCTTTCTTT. This codes for CASSRRWSGITEAFF.

The chain links TRBV6-2 or TRBV6-3 to TRBJ2-7, with TRBD1 identical over 8 bases. V was clipped by 4 bases and J by 3 bases; unmatched bases: 8. CDR1 and CDR2 from the germline V gene are MNHEY and SVGEGT. The CDR3 has 15 residues. CDR3 DNA sequence: TGTGCCAGCAGTTCAGACAGGGGTCCTGACTACGAGCAGTACTTC. This gives the protein CASSSDRGPDYEQYF.

This clone has just one count. The V call is TRBV5-4, the J call TRBJ1-1; D might be TRBD1 (5 bases). The CDR3 has 13 residues. Germline CDR1 and CDR2: SGHNT and YYREEE (reference sequence). V lost 3 bases, J lost 1 base, and 7 bases lay in between. The chain's CDR3 is CASSYTGNTEAFF. In nucleotides, the CDR3 is TGTGCCAGCAGCTACACAGGGAACACTGAAGCTTTCTTT.

J is TRBJ2-1 and V is TRBV11-3; D perhaps matches TRBD2 (5 bases). Between the trimmed V and J ends, which lost 3 bases and 1 base, there was a span of 10 bases. Germline V gene lookup returns CDR1 SGHNT and CDR2 YENEEA. There are 15 residues in the CDR3. The CDR3 protein is CASSFMSGSYNEQFF. The CDR3 nucleotides read TGTGCCAGCAGCTTTATGAGCGGTTCCTACAATGAGCAGTTCTTC.

J is TRBJ2-7 and V is TRBV19, with D unresolved. Trimming took off 3 bases at V and 6 bases at J, with 9 bases between the two ends. CDR3 length: 12 amino acids. The germline V gene has CDR1 LNHDA and CDR2 SQIVND (reference sequence). The CDR3 DNA follows: TGTGCCAGTAGTATGAGTAGCTCCGAGCAGTACTTC. Translation: CASSMSSSEQYF.

This clone showed up just once. The CDR3 is CSVGGVLNTEAFF. The CDR3 nucleotides read TGCAGCGTTGGGGGGGTTCTCAACACTGAAGCTTTCTTT. This sequence joins TRBV29-1 and TRBJ1-1; D is perhaps TRBD1 (5 bases). Germline lookup yields CDR1 SQVTM and CDR2 ANQGSEA. V was shortened by 4 bases and J by 2 bases, with 11 bases between the two germline ends. This CDR3 has 13 residues.

This clone was seen only a few times. The chain links TRBV27 to TRBJ1-6; possible D gene TRBD1, 5 bases. There are 16 residues in the CDR3. Looked up from germline, CDR1 is MNHEY and CDR2 is SMNVEV (reference sequence). Trimming cost V 6 bases and J 8 bases, with 20 bases left between them. CDR3 nucleotide sequence: TGTGCCAGCAGGCCAGTGACGATGACCAGGGATTCACCCCTCCACTTT. It yields the protein CASRPVTMTRDSPLHF.

Points on this clone: At one end, the junction sequence differs from germline, possibly due to a read error. The DNA for the CDR3 is TGTGCTAGCAGAGGCTCCGGGTTGGACACCGGGGAGCTGTTTTTT. This sequence encodes CASRGSGLDTGELFF. The V gene is TRBV7-7, the J gene TRBJ2-2; no clear D gene. The CDR3 runs 15 residues. Germline lookup yields CDR1 SSHAT and CDR2 FNYEAQ (reference sequence).

The chain has TRBV7-2 and TRBJ2-2; D is perhaps TRBD1 (5 bases). Germline CDR1 is SGHTA and CDR2 is FQGNSA. V lost 1 base to trimming and J lost 2 bases, with 11 bases between them. The CDR3 is 16 residues long. The CDR3 loop is CASSLVATANTGELFF. In DNA form, the CDR3 reads TGTGCCAGCAGCTTAGTCGCGACAGCAAACACCGGGGAGCTGTTTTTT.

In its sample, this clone was seen a few times. The chain carries TRBV5-1 and TRBJ1-1; D unresolved. V was clipped by 0 bases and J by 5 bases, with 5 bases between them. CDR3 length: 12 residues. Germline CDR1 is SGHRS and CDR2 is YFSETQ. The CDR3 reads CASSLGRTEAFF. The CDR3, as DNA: TGCGCCAGCAGCTTGGGCAGGACTGAAGCTTTCTTT.

This clone occurred once. V and J are TRBV5-4 and TRBJ1-2, with 7 bases that match TRBD1. The junction had 7 bases not matched to a gene; V was cut back by 0 bases and J by 5 bases. CDR3 length: 15 amino acids. Germline CDR1 SGHNT, CDR2 YYREEE (reference sequence). Here the CDR3 reads CASSLGAGGFYGYTF. Here the CDR3 DNA reads TGTGCCAGCAGCTTGGGGGCAGGGGGTTTTTATGGCTACACCTTC.

The CDR3 region has the DNA TGTGCCAGTAATCCCAGTGAAAGGGAGTTGGACACTGAAGCTTTCTTT. It codes for CASNPSERELDTEAFF. The V and J genes are TRBV19 and TRBJ1-1; no clear D gene. Deletions cut 7 bases from V and 3 bases from J, with 21 bases between. CDR1 is LNHDA, CDR2 SQIVND, per germline (reference sequence). The CDR3 is 16 residues long.

The rearrangement joins TRBV13 to TRBJ1-1; no firm D call. Germline CDR1 is PRHDT and CDR2 is FYEKMQ (reference sequence). This CDR3 is built from 14 residues. V gave up 2 bases and J gave up 1 base, with 8 bases separating them. The CDR3 loop is CASSLLRQNTEAFF. The CDR3 bases are TGTGCCAGCAGCTTACTACGACAGAACACTGAAGCTTTCTTT.

This chain joins TRBV9 and TRBJ2-7; D is perhaps TRBD2 (5 bases). The CDR3 is made up of 15 amino acids. V was shortened by 4 bases and J by 1 base, with 15 bases between the two germline ends. Looked up from germline, CDR1 is SGDLS and CDR2 is YYNGEE. CDR3 loop: CASSPTPGNSYEQYF. CDR3 DNA: TGTGCCAGCAGCCCAACACCCGGGAATTCCTACGAGCAGTACTTC. The full variable domain, with the rest looked up from reference TRBV9 and TRBJ2-7, is DSGVTQTPKHLITATGQRVTLRCSPRSGDLSVYWYQQSLDQGLQFLIQYYNGEERAKGNILERFSAQQFPDLHSELNLSSLELGDSALYFCASSPTPGNSYEQYFGPGTRLTVT.

The rearrangement uses TRBV3-1 (or the pseudogene TRBV3-2) and TRBJ2-7; weak D call: TRBD1 (6 bases). Trimming left V 4 bases short and J 0 bases short, with 13 bases between. In germline, CDR1 is LGHDT, CDR2 YNNKEL (reference sequence). The CDR3 loop spans 15 amino acids. The CDR3 DNA reads as TGTGCCAGCAGCCCGCAGGGGTTTAGCTCCTACGAGCAGTACTTC. Protein product: CASSPQGFSSYEQYF.

The genes are TRBV7-6 and TRBJ2-7, with 12 bases aligning to TRBD1. This CDR3 is built from 15 residues. V dropped 1 base and J dropped 9; count of bases not matched to a gene: 7. CDR1 is SGHVS and CDR2 is FNYEAQ in the germline V gene. The CDR3 coding sequence is TGTGCCAGCAGCTTAGATTTGGGGACAGGGGGCGTGCAGTACTTC. Encoded protein: CASSLDLGTGGVQYF.

The chain combines TRBV5-1 with TRBJ1-6; D is uncertain. V lost 2 bases to trimming and J lost 0 bases, with 6 bases between them. This CDR3 is built from 15 residues. Germline CDR1 is SGHRS and CDR2 is YFSETQ. The CDR3 DNA follows: TGCGCCAGCAGCTTTTCTCTCTCCTATAATTCACCCCTCCACTTT. Protein product: CASSFSLSYNSPLHF.

The chain has TRBV5-1 and TRBJ2-1, with D maybe TRBD2 (7 bases). V was trimmed by 0 bases and J by 2 bases, leaving 12 bases between them. Germline values: CDR1 SGHRS, CDR2 YFSETQ. The CDR3 is made up of 16 amino acids. CDR3 bases: TGCGCCAGCAGCTTGGAGGCGGGGGCGACCTACAATGAGCAGTTCTTC. Residues: CASSLEAGATYNEQFF.

The chain uses TRBV29-1 and TRBJ1-1; D call uncertain. The ends were cut back, 8 bases at V and 0 bases at J, with 10 bases in the middle. This CDR3 has 12 amino acids. Per germline, CDR1 SQVTM and CDR2 ANQGSEA. The CDR3 DNA reads as TGCAGCCCGCGACGGGTGAACACTGAAGCTTTCTTT. Its translation is CSPRRVNTEAFF.

J is TRBJ2-3 and V is TRBV5-1; possible D gene TRBD1, 6 bases. This CDR3 is built from 14 residues. Germline loops: CDR1 SGHRS, CDR2 YFSETQ. Trimming stripped 1 base from V and 1 base from J, with 7 bases between. Here the CDR3 DNA reads TGCGCCAGCAGCTTGCCAGGGGGCACAGATACGCAGTATTTT. Its protein product is CASSLPGGTDTQYF.

This clone was seen only a few times. This rearrangement joins TRBV27 to TRBJ1-6; possibly TRBD1 for D (6 bases). CDR1 and CDR2 (germline): MNHEY, SMNVEV (reference sequence). This CDR3 is 16 amino acids long. Trimming removed 6 bases at V and 8 bases at J, with 20 bases between. CDR3 nucleotides: TGTGCCAGCAGAACGAGGACAGAGTCTATCGATTCACCCCTCCACTTT. This encodes CASRTRTESIDSPLHF.